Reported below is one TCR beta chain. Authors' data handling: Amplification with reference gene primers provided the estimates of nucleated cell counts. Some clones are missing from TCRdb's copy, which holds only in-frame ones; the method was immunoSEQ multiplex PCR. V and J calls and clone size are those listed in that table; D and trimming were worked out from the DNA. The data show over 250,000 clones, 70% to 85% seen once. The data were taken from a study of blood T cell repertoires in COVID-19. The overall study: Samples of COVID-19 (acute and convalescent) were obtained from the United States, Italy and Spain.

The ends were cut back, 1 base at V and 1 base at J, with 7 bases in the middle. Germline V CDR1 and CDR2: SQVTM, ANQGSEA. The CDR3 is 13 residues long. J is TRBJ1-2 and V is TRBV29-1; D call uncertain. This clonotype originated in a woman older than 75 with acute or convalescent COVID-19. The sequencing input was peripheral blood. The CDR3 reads CSVEAGLNYGYTF. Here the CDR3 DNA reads TGCAGCGTTGAAGCAGGACTTAACTATGGCTACACCTTC. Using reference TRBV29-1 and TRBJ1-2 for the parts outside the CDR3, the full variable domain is SAVISQKPSRDICQRGTSLTIQCQVDSQVTMMFWYRQQPGQSLTLIATANQGSEATYESGFVIDKFPISRPNLTFSTLTVSNMSPEDSSIYLCSVEAGLNYGYTFGSGTRLTVV.